This T cell receptor (beta chain) was recorded in a study of response to subunit inactivated influenza vaccine (dated by TCRdb to about 2018). For context, the study as a whole: The study used deep quantitative T cell receptor repertoire profiling to track responses to a trivalent subunit inactivated influenza vaccine.

The time point tag for this specimen amounts to: more than 40 days after influenza vaccine administration. What the authors observed across the whole study: The authors proposed that each seasonal influenza vaccination may bring in only a limited number of new T cells.

The receptor library was made with RT-PCR. TCRdb lists the instrument as Illumina HiSeq 2500. The public reads were reprocessed in TCRdb via fastp at Q25 and MiXCR, keeping in-frame beta chains. CDR3 protein duplicates are merged, each entry listing the most common genes and DNA. This sample holds roughly 570,000 distinct CDR3 sequences; over 10% were observed only once. About 12% of the sample belongs to the ten largest clones. Points on this clonotype: There is no known antigen for this receptor. Per-nucleotide qualities are absent, and no much larger clonotype sits a single base away.

This sequence was found in a man aged 50-60 years who received an inactivated influenza vaccine. Donor details come from another sample of the same person, matched by shared clones. The starting material was PBMCs from blood, obtained about 40 days after vaccination.

The CDR3 sequence is CASSLGLATNEKLFF. The DNA reads TGTGCCAGTAGTCTAGGACTTGCAACTAATGAAAAACTGTTTTTT. The chain links TRBV19 with TRBJ1-4, with the D gene call left open. V is shortened by 5 bases, J by 0 bases, and the region joining them spans 10 bases. CDR1 LNHDA and CDR2 SQIVND were looked up in the germline V gene (reference sequence). The CDR3 covers 15 residues, taking in both the cysteine and the phenylalanine. The entry retains the CDR3 DNA only, 45 bases that are in frame from base 1.